This T cell receptor (beta chain) was captured by sequencing in a study of blood T cells in healthy people across ages. A J-beta primer mix and a sample-barcoded 5' primer were used in a second PCR of about 7 to 12 cycles. One entry per CDR3 protein results from TCRdb running MiXCR on the 5' RACE reads. The table records 1.2 million to 1.5 million distinct CDR3 sequences, 45% to 70% of them present only once. General study results and limits: Fewer expanded clones and more diversity marked long-lived versus aged donors. A roughly linear age-dependent decrease characterized TCR beta diversity per million T cells. The authors considered diversity estimates from one million T cells to be underestimates.

Donor samples were obtained from healthy Caucasian individuals from Russia, aged about 6 to 95. Notes on this clonotype: Its antigen is not known.

V lost 4 bases and J lost 2, with 12 bases in between. The CDR3 sequence is 14 residues long. CDR1 MGHRA and CDR2 YSYEKL come from the germline V gene. The chain recombines TRBV4-1 with TRBJ2-7, with D possibly TRBD1 on 5 matching bases. Sequencing was performed on blood. The origin of this receptor is a man aged 18 to 29 in good health. The CDR3 sequence: CASSPGSPAYEQYF. CDR3 DNA sequence: TGCGCCAGCAGCCCAGGGTCCCCTGCCTACGAGCAGTACTTC.